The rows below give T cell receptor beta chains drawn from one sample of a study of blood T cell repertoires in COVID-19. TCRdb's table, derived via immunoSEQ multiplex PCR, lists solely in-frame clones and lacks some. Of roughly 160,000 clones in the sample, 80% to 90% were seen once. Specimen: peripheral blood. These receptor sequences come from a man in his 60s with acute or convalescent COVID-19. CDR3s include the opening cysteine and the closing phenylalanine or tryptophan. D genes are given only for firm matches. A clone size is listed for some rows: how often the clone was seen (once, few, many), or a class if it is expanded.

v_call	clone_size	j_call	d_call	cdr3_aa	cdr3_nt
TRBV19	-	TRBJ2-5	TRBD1	CASSSGQGKKTQYF	TGTGCCAGTAGTTCCGGACAGGGGAAGAAGACCCAGTACTTC
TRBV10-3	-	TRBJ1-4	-	CAISRGYNEKLFF	TGTGCCATCAGTAGGGGGTATAATGAAAAACTGTTTTTT
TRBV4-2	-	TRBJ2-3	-	CASSQSVADTQYF	TGTGCCAGCAGCCAATCAGTAGCGGATACGCAGTATTTT
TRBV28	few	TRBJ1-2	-	CASSYTLGRQSVYGYTF	TGTGCCAGCAGTTATACCCTAGGCCGGCAGTCAGTCTATGGCTACACCTTC
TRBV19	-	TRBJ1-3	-	CASSLGTSSGNTIYF	TGTGCCAGTAGTCTCGGGACAAGCTCTGGAAACACCATATATTTT
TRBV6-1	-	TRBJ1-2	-	CASSEYRYGYTF	TGTGCCAGCAGTGAATATCGCTATGGCTACACCTTC
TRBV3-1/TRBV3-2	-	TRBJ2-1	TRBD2	CASSSSGRGGDEQFF	TGTGCCAGCAGTTCTAGCGGGAGGGGGGGCGATGAGCAGTTCTTC
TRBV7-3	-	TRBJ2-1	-	CASRFAGEQFF	TGTGCCAGCAGGTTCGCGGGTGAGCAGTTCTTC
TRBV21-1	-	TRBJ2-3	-	CASSLIWASGATDTQYF	-
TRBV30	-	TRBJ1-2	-	CAWGRTTRANYGYTF	TGTGCCTGGGGCAGAACGACCAGGGCTAACTATGGCTACACCTTC
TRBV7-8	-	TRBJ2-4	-	CASSLDRGAKNIQYF	TGTGCCAGCAGTTTGGACCGAGGGGCCAAAAACATTCAGTACTTC
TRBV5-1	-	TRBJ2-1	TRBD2	CASSLGGLAGFNEQFF	TGCGCCAGCAGCTTAGGGGGGCTAGCGGGGTTCAATGAGCAGTTCTTC
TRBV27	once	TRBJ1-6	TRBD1	CASSRGQVYNSPLHF	TGTGCCAGCAGTCGAGGACAGGTTTATAATTCACCCCTCCACTTT
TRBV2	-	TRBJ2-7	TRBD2	CASSGAGEYYEQYF	TGTGCCAGCAGTGGGGCGGGGGAATACTACGAGCAGTACTTC
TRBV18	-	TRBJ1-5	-	CASSLSVGQAGQPQHF	TGTGCCAGCTCACTTAGCGTAGGCCAAGCGGGACAGCCCCAGCATTTT
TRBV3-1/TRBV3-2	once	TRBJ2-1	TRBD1	CASSHRDRQFF	TGTGCCAGCAGCCACCGGGACAGGCAGTTCTTC
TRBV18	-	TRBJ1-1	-	CASSPGTGEGTEAFF	TGTGCCAGCTCGCCCGGAACCGGGGAGGGCACTGAAGCTTTCTTT
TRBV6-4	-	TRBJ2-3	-	CASSVGGKSTDTQYF	TGTGCCAGCAGTGTTGGCGGGAAAAGCACAGATACGCAGTATTTT
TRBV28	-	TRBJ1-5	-	CASSLQGFSNQPQHF	TGTGCCAGCAGTTTACAGGGATTCAGCAATCAGCCCCAGCATTTT
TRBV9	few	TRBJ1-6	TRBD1	CASSGRDRGNSPLHF	TGTGCCAGCAGCGGCCGGGACAGGGGTAATTCACCCCTCCACTTT
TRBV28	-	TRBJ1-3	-	CASSSGYSGNTIYF	TGTGCCAGCAGCTCCGGTTACTCTGGAAACACCATATATTTT
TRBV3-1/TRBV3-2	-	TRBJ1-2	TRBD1	CASGDSGTGNGYTF	TGTGCCAGCGGGGACTCCGGGACAGGGAATGGCTACACCTTC
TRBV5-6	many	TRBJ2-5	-	CASSLVRAQETQYF	TGTGCCAGCAGCTTGGTAAGAGCACAAGAGACCCAGTACTTC
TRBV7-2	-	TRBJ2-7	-	CASSLIKEQYF	TGTGCCAGCAGCTTAATTAAAGAGCAGTACTTC
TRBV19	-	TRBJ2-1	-	CASSIGDNGNEQFF	TGTGCCAGTAGTATAGGAGACAATGGTAATGAGCAGTTCTTC
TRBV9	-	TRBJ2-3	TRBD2	CASSTASGSFSTDTQYF	TGTGCCAGCAGCACCGCTAGCGGGAGCTTTAGCACAGATACGCAGTATTTT
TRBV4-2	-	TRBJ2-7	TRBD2	CASSQDLLGTSGGDYEQYF	TGTGCCAGCAGCCAAGATCTGTTAGGGACTAGCGGGGGGGACTACGAGCAGTACTTC
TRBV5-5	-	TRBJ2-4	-	CASSNPTVGKNIQYF	TGTGCCAGCAGCAACCCGACAGTGGGCAAAAACATTCAGTACTTC
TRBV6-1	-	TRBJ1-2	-	CASSGATVGGYTF	TGTGCCAGCAGTGGAGCGACTGTTGGTGGCTACACCTTC
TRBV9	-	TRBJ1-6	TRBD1	CASSVGQTNSPLHF	TGTGCCAGCAGCGTGGGACAGACAAATTCACCCCTCCACTTT
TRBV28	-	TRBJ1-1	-	CASSTGMNTEAFF	TGTGCCAGCTCCACGGGGATGAACACTGAAGCTTTCTTT
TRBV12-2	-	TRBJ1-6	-	CASRLAPGQGADSPLHF	TGTGCAAGTCGCTTAGCCCCGGGACAGGGGGCTGATTCACCCCTCCACTTT
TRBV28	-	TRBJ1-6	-	CASNPRGTGRDSPLHF	TGTGCCAGCAACCCAAGGGGGACCGGCCGTGATTCACCCCTCCACTTT
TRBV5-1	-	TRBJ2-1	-	CASSHDSSSYNEQFF	TGCGCCAGCAGCCACGACAGTAGCTCCTACAATGAGCAGTTCTTC
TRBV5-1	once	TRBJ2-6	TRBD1	CASRTGGSGANVLTF	TGCGCCAGCAGAACAGGGGGCTCTGGGGCCAACGTCCTGACTTTC
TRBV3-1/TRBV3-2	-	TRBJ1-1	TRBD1	CASSLRQGARSNTEAFF	TGTGCCAGCAGCCTCCGACAGGGGGCGCGGTCGAACACTGAAGCTTTCTTT
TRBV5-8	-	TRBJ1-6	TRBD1	CASRYTGGALRLHF	TGTGCCAGCAGATACACAGGGGGGGCCCTGCGCCTCCACTTT
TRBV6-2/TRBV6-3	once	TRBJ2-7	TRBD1	CASSRRTGGSEQYF	TGTGCCAGCAGCCGAAGGACAGGGGGTAGTGAGCAGTACTTC
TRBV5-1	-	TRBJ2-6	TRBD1	CASSLWMGQGSSGANVLTF	TGCGCCAGCAGCTTGTGGATGGGACAGGGGAGCTCTGGGGCCAACGTCCTGACTTTC
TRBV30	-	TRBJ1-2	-	CAWTPGLYGYTF	TGTGCCTGGACCCCAGGGCTCTATGGCTACACCTTC
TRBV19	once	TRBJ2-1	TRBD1	CASSTGQGSYEQFF	TGTGCCAGTAGTACGGGACAGGGGAGCTATGAGCAGTTCTTC
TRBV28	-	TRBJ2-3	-	CASSPVRPTDTQYF	TGTGCCAGCAGTCCCGTGCGTCCGACAGATACGCAGTATTTT